One and the same sample provided the 22 T cell receptor beta chains below, sequenced in a study of T cell repertoires in cytomegalovirus infection. Each CDR3 protein is one row after TCRdb ran MiXCR on the reads. The sample shows fewer than 900,000 distinct CDR3 sequences, roughly 28% of them seen only once. Antigens of these TCRs are unknown. The input for sequencing was cultured CD8+ T cells from PBMCs, taken from culture after CMV antigen stimulation. The receptor set was obtained from a human donor in good health (CMV status not recorded). Some clones in this sample may be carry-over from other donors' samples.

The chain has TRBV24-1 and TRBJ2-1; the D gene is possibly TRBD1 (6 bases). V shed 8 bases and J shed 6 bases, with 13 bases lying between them. Germline-derived CDR1 and CDR2 are KGHDR and SFDVKD. The CDR3 spans 13 residues. The CDR3: CATKDSDGNEQFF. The CDR3 nucleotides read TGTGCCACCAAGGACAGCGATGGCAATGAGCAGTTCTTC.

This clonotype was counted only a few times. V gene TRBV19 combines with J gene TRBJ2-1, with D uncertain. V lost 3 bases and J lost 6, with 12 bases in between. CDR1 is LNHDA, CDR2 SQIVND, per germline (reference sequence). The CDR3 length is 14 residues. CDR3 residues: CASSIGQPSNEQFF. The CDR3 nucleotides read TGTGCCAGTAGTATTGGGCAGCCGTCCAATGAGCAGTTCTTC.

This chain uses TRBV20-1 with TRBJ2-2, with D maybe TRBD2 (6 bases). The germline gives CDR1 DFQATT, CDR2 SNEGSKA (reference sequence). There are 14 residues in the CDR3. The CDR3 loop is CCARETKNTGELFF. In DNA, the CDR3 is TGCTGCGCCCGGGAGACAAAGAACACCGGGGAGCTGTTTTTT.

This rearrangement joins TRBV7-9 to TRBJ1-1; 7 bases align to TRBD1. The CDR3 has 14 residues. CDR1 SEHNR and CDR2 FQNEAQ come from the germline V gene (reference sequence). Trimming removed 7 bases from V and 6 bases from J; junction bases left unmatched: 11. CDR3 DNA: TGTGCCAGCACTGGGAAGGGGGCTGGGCCTGAAGCTTTCTTT. This encodes CASTGKGAGPEAFF.

The chain has TRBV4-3 and TRBJ2-2; D might be TRBD1 (5 bases). The length of the CDR3 is 16 residues. Germline CDR1 LGHNA, CDR2 YSLEER. Trimming pared 4 bases from V and 5 bases from J, leaving 17 bases between. Written as DNA, the CDR3 is TGCGCCAGCAGCCGCACAGGTTACCTGGGTACCGGGGAGCTGTTTTTT. It specifies CASSRTGYLGTGELFF.

The chain joins TRBV10-1 to TRBJ2-7; 11 bases align to TRBD2. This CDR3 spans 15 amino acids. J gave up 2 bases and V 2 bases, and 2 bases lay outside the gene matches. Germline V CDR1 and CDR2: WNHNN, SYGVQD (reference sequence). The CDR3 nucleotides are TGCGCCAGCAGTGAGGCTAGCGGGGGGCCCTACGAGCAGTACTTC. The encoded protein is CASSEASGGPYEQYF.

The chain joins TRBV12-5 to TRBJ2-2, with 11 positions matching TRBD2. The CDR3 spans 16 residues. The V segment lost 5 bases and the J segment 2 bases; nucleotides outside the gene matches: 4. CDR1 is LGHNT, CDR2 FRNRAP, per germline. In DNA form, the CDR3 reads TGTGCTAGTGGTGTCCGACTAGCGGGAAACACCGGGGAGCTGTTTTTT. Its protein product is CASGVRLAGNTGELFF.

The V and J genes are TRBV4-3 and TRBJ1-4; D is perhaps TRBD1 (5 bases). The germline V gene has CDR1 LGHNA and CDR2 YSLEER. V lost 5 bases and J lost 7, with 11 bases in between. CDR3 length: 13 residues. The CDR3 DNA is TGCGCCAGCAGCTCCGGGGGGGGTGAAAAACTGTTTTTT. It is translated as CASSSGGGEKLFF.

CDR3 in amino acids: CASSQVDRYQETQYF. The CDR3 DNA is TGCGCCAGCAGCCAGGTCGACCGTTACCAAGAGACCCAGTACTTC. This sequence joins TRBV4-1 and TRBJ2-5; no definite D call. This CDR3 region has 15 residues. The germline gives CDR1 MGHRA, CDR2 YSYEKL. V was trimmed by 3 bases and J by 0 bases, leaving 11 bases between them.

The CDR3 region is CASSPRPGTDFYGYTF. The CDR3 nucleotides read TGTGCCAGCAGTCCCAGACCCGGGACGGATTTCTATGGCTACACCTTC. The V call is TRBV12-3 or TRBV12-4, the J call TRBJ1-2, with D perhaps matching TRBD1 (5 bases). The V end was cut by 5 bases, the J end by 4 bases, with 20 bases between. This CDR3 has 16 amino acids.

A few counts support this clonotype. This chain uses TRBV13 with TRBJ1-1; D is unclear. The germline V and J ends were trimmed by 5 bases and 0 bases, with 10 bases remaining between them. This CDR3 has 14 residues. Germline CDR1 reads PRHDT; CDR2 reads FYEKMQ (reference sequence). This chain's CDR3 is CASSDKQMNTEAFF. In DNA, the CDR3 is TGTGCCAGCAGCGACAAGCAGATGAACACTGAAGCTTTCTTT.

This clonotype came up a few times. In DNA form, the CDR3 reads TGTGCCAGCAGCCCCCCTGTAGACAGGGGAAGCTCCTACGAGCAGTACTTC. It specifies CASSPPVDRGSSYEQYF. The chain carries TRBV7-9 and TRBJ2-7, with 8 positions matching TRBD1. Germline V CDR1 and CDR2: SEHNR, FQNEAQ (reference sequence). J lost 0 bases, V lost 5 bases, and 12 bases had no gene match. This CDR3 spans 17 amino acids.

The CDR3 loop is CASSEIASGGATEAFF. The CDR3 DNA follows: TGTGCCAGCAGTGAAATAGCTTCGGGAGGGGCAACTGAAGCTTTCTTT. The V gene is TRBV6-1, the J gene TRBJ1-1; perhaps TRBD1 as D (5 bases). Germline lookup yields CDR1 MNHNS and CDR2 SASEGT. The CDR3 spans 16 residues. Trimming pared 2 bases from V and 5 bases from J, leaving 18 bases between.

The rearrangement uses TRBV12-3 or TRBV12-4 and TRBJ2-2; D not resolved. This CDR3 has 17 residues. Trimming removed 6 bases at V and 4 bases at J, with 21 bases between. The CDR3 reads CASSDTTRRAATGELFF. CDR3 DNA: TGTGCCAGCAGCGACACGACCCGACGGGCCGCCACCGGGGAGCTGTTTTTT.

This clonotype was recorded at least ten times. The rearrangement links TRBV7-2 to TRBJ1-5, with D unresolved. The CDR3 consists of 15 residues. Trimming removed 5 bases at V and 0 bases at J, with 11 bases between. The germline gives CDR1 SGHTA, CDR2 FQGNSA. This CDR3 is CASSRLDHSNQPQHF. The CDR3 region has the DNA TGTGCCAGCAGCAGACTCGATCATAGCAATCAGCCCCAGCATTTT. Drawing the rest from reference TRBV7-2 and TRBJ1-5, the complete variable domain is GAGVSQSPSNKVTEKGKDVELRCDPISGHTALYWYRQSLGQGLEFLIYFQGNSAPDKSGLPSDRFSAERTGGSVSTLTIQRTQQEDSAVYLCASSRLDHSNQPQHFGDGTRLSIL.

The V call is TRBV7-3, the J call TRBJ1-2; 7 positions match TRBD1. Germline CDR1 reads SGHTA; CDR2 reads FQGTGA. J lost 8 bases, V lost 6 bases, and 12 bases had no gene match. CDR3 length: 14 residues. DNA for the CDR3: TGTGCCAGCAGTCCAGAATCAGGGGGGGGCGGCTACACCTTC. Translating it yields CASSPESGGGGYTF.

The rearrangement uses TRBV6-1 and TRBJ1-2; D is possibly TRBD1 (6 bases). The CDR3 contains 16 residues. CDR1 MNHNS and CDR2 SASEGT come from the germline V gene. V gave up 5 bases and J gave up 3 bases, with 19 bases separating them. The CDR3 is CASSLAAGARDYGYTF. The CDR3, as DNA: TGTGCCAGCAGTCTTGCCGCGGGGGCTCGAGACTATGGCTACACCTTC.

In this sample, this clonotype turned up a few times. The chain combines TRBV7-9 with TRBJ1-1; 7 nucleotides line up with TRBD1. The germline CDR1 and CDR2 sequences are SEHNR and FQNEAQ (reference sequence). V gave up 1 base and J gave up 0 bases; unmatched junction bases: 14. CDR3 length: 19 residues. CDR3 nucleotide sequence: TGTGCCAGCAGCTTAGTGGTTGACAGGGAGGGCCCCATGAACACTGAAGCTTTCTTT. Amino acid sequence: CASSLVVDREGPMNTEAFF.

The J gene is TRBJ2-7, the V gene TRBV12-5; no reliable D call. V lost 1 base and J lost 5, with 12 bases in between. The CDR3 has 14 amino acids. The germline CDR1 and CDR2 sequences are LGHNT and FRNRAP. DNA of the CDR3: TGTGCTAGTGGTTTGGCCGAGCTGGACGACGAGCAGTACTTC. Amino acid sequence: CASGLAELDDEQYF. Looking up the rest from reference TRBV12-5 and TRBJ2-7 gives the full variable domain: DARVTQTPRHKVTEMGQEVTMRCQPILGHNTVFWYRQTMMQGLELLAYFRNRAPLDDSGMPKDRFSAEMPDATLATLKIQPSEPRDSAVYFCASGLAELDDEQYFGPGTRLTVT.

Details on this clonotype: The junction departs from germline at one end; a sequencing error may be responsible. CDR3 region: CANSGRVSYNEQFF. CDR3 coding DNA: TGTGCCAACAGTGGCAGGGTTTCCTACAATGAGCAGTTCTTC. The chain recombines TRBV6-5 with TRBJ2-1, with a tentative D call TRBD1 (5 bases). This CDR3 spans 14 amino acids. Germline V gene sequence: CDR1 MNHEY, CDR2 SVGAGI.

V usage is TRBV20-1 and J usage is TRBJ2-7; D unclear. Germline V gives CDR1 DFQATT, CDR2 SNEGSKA (reference sequence). The length of the CDR3 is 12 residues. V was shortened by 6 bases and J by 3 bases, with 12 bases between the two germline ends. CDR3 in amino acids: CSAKELDYEQYF. CDR3 sequence (DNA): TGCAGTGCCAAGGAGCTGGACTACGAGCAGTACTTC.

CDR3 sequence (DNA): TGTGCCAGCAGCCAGACAGGACCCCTACTCGGGGAGCTGTTTTTT. Translation: CASSQTGPLLGELFF. The chain employs TRBV7-9 and TRBJ2-2; TRBD1 is a possible D gene (6 bases). V was shortened by 5 bases and J by 7 bases, with 17 bases between the two germline ends. Germline values: CDR1 SEHNR, CDR2 FQNEAQ (reference sequence). This CDR3 has 15 residues. Together with reference TRBV7-9 and TRBJ2-2, the CDR3 gives the full variable domain: DTGVSQNPRHKITKRGQNVTFRCDPISEHNRLYWYRQTLGQGPEFLTYFQNEAQLEKSRLLSDRFSAERPKGSFSTLEIQRTEQGDSAMYLCASSQTGPLLGELFFGEGSRLTVL.